The 12 T cell receptor beta chains below all came from one sample that was sequenced in a study of T cells in Graves' hyperthyroidism and ophthalmopathy. Amplification yielded TCR beta CDR3 regions, with RNA transcripts as the source. When the TCR CDR3 underwent first-round RT-PCR, the HTBI primer set was used. Each CDR3 protein gets one entry after TCRdb re-called the multiplex PCR reads with MiXCR. The data show some 350,000 distinct CDR3 sequences, roughly 13% seen once. The sequenced sample was blood. These TCRs come from a woman between 40 and 55 years old with Graves' ophthalmopathy.

This clonotype was seen at least ten times. The chain joins TRBV12-3 or TRBV12-4 to TRBJ1-1; the D gene is possibly TRBD1 (5 bases). The CDR3 loop spans 13 amino acids. V was cut by 5 bases and J by 5 bases, with 12 bases left in between. In nucleotides, the CDR3 is TGTGCCAGCAGTGCGGCTGAGGGGACTGAAGCTTTCTTT. This encodes CASSAAEGTEAFF.

This clonotype was observed at least ten times. J is TRBJ2-3 and V is TRBV6-1; D is ambiguous. Germline CDR1 is MNHNS and CDR2 is SASEGT. The germline V and J ends were trimmed by 0 bases and 0 bases, with 13 bases remaining between them. CDR3 length equals 17 residues. The DNA for the CDR3 is TGTGCCAGCAGTGAAGCACTACTCGGACGGAGCACAGATACGCAGTATTTT. It encodes CASSEALLGRSTDTQYF.

This clonotype was counted many times. The chain is built from TRBV2 and TRBJ2-2; 8 nucleotides agree with TRBD2. Germline CDR1 reads SNHLY; CDR2 reads FYNNEI. The ends lost 7 bases at V and 6 bases at J; junction bases unmatched: 7. CDR3 length: 14 residues. The CDR3 region has the DNA TGTGCCAGCATAGGGACTAGAGACGCCGGGGAGCTGTTTTTT. Residues: CASIGTRDAGELFF.

This clonotype was seen many times. The rearrangement joins TRBV6-1 to TRBJ1-2; 8 positions match TRBD1. The CDR3 spans 13 residues. V shed 3 bases, J shed 7 bases, and the junction held 4 bases outside the gene matches. Per germline, CDR1 MNHNS and CDR2 SASEGT. Here the CDR3 reads CASSEDRASGYTF. For the CDR3, the DNA is TGTGCCAGCAGTGAGGACAGGGCGTCTGGCTACACCTTC.

This clonotype was counted a few times. The J gene is TRBJ2-3, the V gene TRBV19; the match to TRBD2 covers 7 bases. The germline V gene encodes CDR1 LNHDA and CDR2 SQIVND (reference sequence). The CDR3 length is 13 residues. The ends lost 7 bases at V and 2 bases at J; junction bases unmatched: 3. CDR3 in amino acids: CASTSGITDTQYF. CDR3 nucleotides: TGTGCCAGTACCAGCGGGATCACAGATACGCAGTATTTT.

This clonotype was seen many times. The CDR3 is CSAKDRILSGNTIYF. The CDR3 bases are TGCAGTGCCAAAGACAGGATCCTCTCTGGAAACACCATATATTTT. The chain carries TRBV20-1 and TRBJ1-3; tentative D call: TRBD1 (6 bases). Trimming removed 6 bases from V and 0 bases from J, with 15 bases in between. The CDR3 is 15 amino acids. CDR1 is DFQATT and CDR2 is SNEGSKA in the germline V gene (reference sequence).

This clonotype has a count of ten or more. V gene TRBV10-3 combines with J gene TRBJ1-5, with D possibly matching TRBD1 (6 bases). The CDR3 contains 14 residues. Trimming removed 1 base at V and 7 bases at J, with 11 bases between. Germline assignment: CDR1 ENHRY and CDR2 SYGVKD. CDR3 sequence (DNA): TGTGCCATCAGTGAGTTCGGGGGCGACCAGCCCCAGCATTTT. Its translation is CAISEFGGDQPQHF.

Many counts were recorded for this clonotype. The chain uses TRBV12-3 or TRBV12-4 and TRBJ1-6; D may be TRBD1 (5 bases). Trimming left V 5 bases short and J 6 bases short, with 17 bases between. The CDR3 runs 16 residues. The CDR3 region is CASSLRVTRGNSPLHF. DNA for the CDR3: TGTGCCAGCAGTCTAAGGGTTACGAGGGGTAATTCACCCCTCCACTTT.

This clonotype was recorded many times. The rearrangement uses TRBV20-1 and TRBJ1-5, with D unresolved. This CDR3 is built from 13 residues. The V end was cut by 3 bases, the J end by 4 bases, with 10 bases between. Germline lookup yields CDR1 DFQATT and CDR2 SNEGSKA (reference sequence). Written as DNA, the CDR3 is TGCAGTGCTAGTCCGCACCCGAATCAGCCCCAGCATTTT. Amino acids: CSASPHPNQPQHF.

The rearrangement links TRBV4-1 to TRBJ1-5; D unclear. From germline, CDR1 is MGHRA and CDR2 YSYEKL. The CDR3 is made up of 14 amino acids. V lost 1 base to trimming and J lost 2 bases, with 6 bases between them. DNA for the CDR3: TGCGCCAGCAGCCAAGGCCTCGGCAATCAGCCCCAGCATTTT. Its protein product is CASSQGLGNQPQHF.

Many counts were recorded for this clonotype. The chain recombines TRBV7-2 with TRBJ1-1; D call uncertain. Trimming cost V 2 bases and J 0 bases, with 7 bases left between them. The CDR3 spans 14 residues. Germline loops: CDR1 SGHTA, CDR2 FQGNSA. The CDR3 region has the DNA TGTGCCAGCAGCTTAAATGCGGTGAACACTGAAGCTTTCTTT. Protein sequence: CASSLNAVNTEAFF.

The sample holds a few counts of this clonotype. The V call is TRBV18, the J call TRBJ1-2; 8 bases agree with TRBD1. CDR3 length: 13 residues. Germline CDR1 is KGHSH and CDR2 is LQKENI. J gave up 9 bases and V 3 bases, and 6 bases lay outside the gene matches. DNA of the CDR3: TGTGCCAGCTCACCTTCGGACAGGGCAAGCTACACCTTC. This translates into CASSPSDRASYTF.